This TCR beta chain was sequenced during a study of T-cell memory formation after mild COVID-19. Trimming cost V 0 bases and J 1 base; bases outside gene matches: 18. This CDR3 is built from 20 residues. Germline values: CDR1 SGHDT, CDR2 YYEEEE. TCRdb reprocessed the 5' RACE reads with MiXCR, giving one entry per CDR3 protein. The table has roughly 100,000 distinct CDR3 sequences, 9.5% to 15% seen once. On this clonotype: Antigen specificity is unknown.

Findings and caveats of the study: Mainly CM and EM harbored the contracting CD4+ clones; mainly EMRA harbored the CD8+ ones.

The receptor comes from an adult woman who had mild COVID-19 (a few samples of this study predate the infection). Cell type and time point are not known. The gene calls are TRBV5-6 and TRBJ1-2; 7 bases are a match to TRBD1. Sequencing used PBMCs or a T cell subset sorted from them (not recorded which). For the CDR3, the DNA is TGTGCCAGCAGCTTGGACAGGGGTGTCCCCCCTCCGTCCTTTAACTATGGCTACACCTTC. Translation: CASSLDRGVPPPSFNYGYTF.